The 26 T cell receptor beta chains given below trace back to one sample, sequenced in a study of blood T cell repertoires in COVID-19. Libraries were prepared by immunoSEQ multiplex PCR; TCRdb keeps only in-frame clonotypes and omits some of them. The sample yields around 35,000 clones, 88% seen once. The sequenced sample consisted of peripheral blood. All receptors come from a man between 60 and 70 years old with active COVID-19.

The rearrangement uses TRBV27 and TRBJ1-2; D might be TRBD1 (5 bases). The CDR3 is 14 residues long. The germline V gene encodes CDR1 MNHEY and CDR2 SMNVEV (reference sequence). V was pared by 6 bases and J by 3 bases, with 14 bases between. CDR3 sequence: CASRPRQNYYGYTF. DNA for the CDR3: TGTGCCAGCAGGCCTAGACAGAATTACTATGGCTACACCTTC.

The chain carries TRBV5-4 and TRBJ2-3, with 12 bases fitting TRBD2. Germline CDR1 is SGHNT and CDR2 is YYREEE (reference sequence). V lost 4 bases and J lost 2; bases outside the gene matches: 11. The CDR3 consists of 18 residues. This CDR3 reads CASSLIRTSGIFTDTQYF. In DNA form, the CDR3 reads TGTGCCAGCAGCCTGATTAGGACTAGCGGGATATTCACAGATACGCAGTATTTT.

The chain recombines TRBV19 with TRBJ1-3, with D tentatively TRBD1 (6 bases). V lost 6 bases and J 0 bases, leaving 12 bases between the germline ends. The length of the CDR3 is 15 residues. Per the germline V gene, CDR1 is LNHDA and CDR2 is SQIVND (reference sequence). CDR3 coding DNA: TGTGCCAGTAGGGGGGCAATCAGCTCTGGAAACACCATATATTTT. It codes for CASRGAISSGNTIYF.

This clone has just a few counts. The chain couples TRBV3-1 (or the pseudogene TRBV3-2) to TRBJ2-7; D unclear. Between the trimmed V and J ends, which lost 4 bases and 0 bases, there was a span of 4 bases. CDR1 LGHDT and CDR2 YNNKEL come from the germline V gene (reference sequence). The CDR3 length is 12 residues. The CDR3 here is CASSPYSYEQYF. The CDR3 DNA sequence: TGTGCCAGCAGCCCCTACTCCTACGAGCAGTACTTC.

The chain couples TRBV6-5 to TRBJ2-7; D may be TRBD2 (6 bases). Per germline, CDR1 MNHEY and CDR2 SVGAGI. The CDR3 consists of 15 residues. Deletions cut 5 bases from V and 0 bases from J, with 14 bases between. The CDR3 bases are TGTGCCAGCAGTCAAACGGGACTTAGCTCCTACGAGCAGTACTTC. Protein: CASSQTGLSSYEQYF.

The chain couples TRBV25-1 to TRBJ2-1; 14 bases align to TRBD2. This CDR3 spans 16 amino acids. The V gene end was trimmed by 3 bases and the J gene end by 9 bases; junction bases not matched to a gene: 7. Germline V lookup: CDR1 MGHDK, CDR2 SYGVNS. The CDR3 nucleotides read TGTGCCAGCAGTGACCCTGGGACTAGCGGGAGATTTGAGCAGTTCTTC. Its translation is CASSDPGTSGRFEQFF.

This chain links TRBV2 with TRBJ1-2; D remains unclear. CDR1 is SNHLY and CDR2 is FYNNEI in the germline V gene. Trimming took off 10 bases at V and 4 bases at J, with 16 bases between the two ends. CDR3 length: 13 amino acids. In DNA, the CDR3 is TGTGCCACCTCCGGAGGGAGAGGCTATGGCTACACCTTC. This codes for CATSGGRGYGYTF.

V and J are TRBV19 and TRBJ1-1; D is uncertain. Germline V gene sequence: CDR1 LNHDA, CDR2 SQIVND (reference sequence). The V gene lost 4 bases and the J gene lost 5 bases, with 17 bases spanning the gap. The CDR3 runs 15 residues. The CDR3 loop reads CASSRGPKRGTEAFF. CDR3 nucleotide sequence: TGTGCCAGTAGTAGAGGGCCCAAAAGAGGGACTGAAGCTTTCTTT.

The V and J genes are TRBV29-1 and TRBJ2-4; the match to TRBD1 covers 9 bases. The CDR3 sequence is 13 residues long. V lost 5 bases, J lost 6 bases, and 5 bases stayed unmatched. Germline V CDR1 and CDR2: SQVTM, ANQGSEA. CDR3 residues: CSVPGTGINIQYF. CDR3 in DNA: TGCAGCGTTCCCGGGACAGGGATAAACATTCAGTACTTC. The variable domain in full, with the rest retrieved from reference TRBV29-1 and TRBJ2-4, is SAVISQKPSRDICQRGTSLTIQCQVDSQVTMMFWYRQQPGQSLTLIATANQGSEATYESGFVIDKFPISRPNLTFSTLTVSNMSPEDSSIYLCSVPGTGINIQYFGAGTRLSVL.

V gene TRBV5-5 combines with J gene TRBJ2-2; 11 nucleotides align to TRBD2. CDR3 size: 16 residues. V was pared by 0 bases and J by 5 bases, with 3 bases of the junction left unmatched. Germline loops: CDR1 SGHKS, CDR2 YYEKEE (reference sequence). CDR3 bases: TGTGCCAGCAGCTTGGTAGTAGCGGGAGGGACCGGGGAGCTGTTTTTT. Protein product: CASSLVVAGGTGELFF.

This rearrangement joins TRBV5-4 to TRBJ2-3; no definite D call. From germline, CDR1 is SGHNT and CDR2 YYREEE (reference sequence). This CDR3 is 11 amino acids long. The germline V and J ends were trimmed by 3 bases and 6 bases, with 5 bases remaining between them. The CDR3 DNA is TGTGCCAGCAGCTACGAGGATACGCAGTATTTT. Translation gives CASSYEDTQYF.

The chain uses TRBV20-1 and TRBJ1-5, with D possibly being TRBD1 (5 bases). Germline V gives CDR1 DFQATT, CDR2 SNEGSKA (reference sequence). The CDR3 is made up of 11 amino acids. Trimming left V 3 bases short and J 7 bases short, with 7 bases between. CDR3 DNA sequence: TGCAGTGCTAGTTCAGGGCAGCCCCAGCATTTT. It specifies CSASSGQPQHF.

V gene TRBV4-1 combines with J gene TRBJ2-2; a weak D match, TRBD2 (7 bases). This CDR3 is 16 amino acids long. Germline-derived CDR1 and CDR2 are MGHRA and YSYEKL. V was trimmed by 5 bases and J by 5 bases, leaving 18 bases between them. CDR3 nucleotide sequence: TGCGCCAGCAGCAGCAAGGGGGGAGGGAGGACCGGGGAGCTGTTTTTT. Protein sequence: CASSSKGGGRTGELFF.

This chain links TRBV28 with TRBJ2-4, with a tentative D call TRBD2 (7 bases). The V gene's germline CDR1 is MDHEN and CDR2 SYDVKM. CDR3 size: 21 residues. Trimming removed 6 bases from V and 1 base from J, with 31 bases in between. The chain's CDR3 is CASSPPTGGGPTGFAKNIQYF. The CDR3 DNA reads TGTGCCAGCAGCCCACCGACGGGGGGCGGACCGACCGGGTTTGCCAAAAACATTCAGTACTTC. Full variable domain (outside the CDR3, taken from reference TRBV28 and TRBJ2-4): DVKVTQSSRYLVKRTGEKVFLECVQDMDHENMFWYRQDPGLGLRLIYFSYDVKMKEKGDIPEGYSVSREKKERFSLILESASTNQTSMYLCASSPPTGGGPTGFAKNIQYFGAGTRLSVL.

DNA for the CDR3: TGTGCCAGCAGACCTACAGGGGGAAACTATGGCTACACCTTC. Translating it yields CASRPTGGNYGYTF. The rearrangement uses TRBV27 and TRBJ1-2; 8 bases line up with TRBD1. The germline V gene has CDR1 MNHEY and CDR2 SMNVEV (reference sequence). CDR3 length: 14 residues. The junction had 5 bases not matched to a gene; V was cut back by 6 bases and J by 2 bases.

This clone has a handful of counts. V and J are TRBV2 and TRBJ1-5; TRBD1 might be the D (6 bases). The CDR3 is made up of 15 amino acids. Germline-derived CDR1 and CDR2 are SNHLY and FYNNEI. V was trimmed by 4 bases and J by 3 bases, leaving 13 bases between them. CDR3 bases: TGTGCCAGCAGTGTAACAGGGTTAAACAATCAGCCCCAGCATTTT. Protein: CASSVTGLNNQPQHF.

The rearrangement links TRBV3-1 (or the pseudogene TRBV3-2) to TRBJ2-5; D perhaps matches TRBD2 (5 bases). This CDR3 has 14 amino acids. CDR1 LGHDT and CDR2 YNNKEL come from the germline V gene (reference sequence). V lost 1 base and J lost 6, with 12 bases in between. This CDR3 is CASSQGTSGKTQYF. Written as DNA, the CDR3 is TGTGCCAGCAGCCAAGGGACTTCGGGGAAGACCCAGTACTTC.

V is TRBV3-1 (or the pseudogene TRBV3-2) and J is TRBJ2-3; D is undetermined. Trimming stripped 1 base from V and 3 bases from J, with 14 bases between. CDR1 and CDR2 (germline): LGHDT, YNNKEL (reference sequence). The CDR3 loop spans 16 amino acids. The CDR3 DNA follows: TGTGCCAGCAGCCAAGGCCCAACTCGAGGTACAGATACGCAGTATTTT. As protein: CASSQGPTRGTDTQYF.

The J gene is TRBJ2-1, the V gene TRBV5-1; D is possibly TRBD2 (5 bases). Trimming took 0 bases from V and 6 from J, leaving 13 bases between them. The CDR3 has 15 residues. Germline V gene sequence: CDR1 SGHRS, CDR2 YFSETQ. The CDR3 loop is CASSLAGTEFNEQFF. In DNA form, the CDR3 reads TGCGCCAGCAGCTTGGCGGGAACGGAGTTCAATGAGCAGTTCTTC.

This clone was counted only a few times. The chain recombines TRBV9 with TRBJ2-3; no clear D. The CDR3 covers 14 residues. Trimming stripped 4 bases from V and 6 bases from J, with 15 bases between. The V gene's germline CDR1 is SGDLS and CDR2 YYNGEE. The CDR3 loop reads CASSSPTNLDTQYF. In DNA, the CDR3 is TGTGCCAGCAGCTCCCCGACAAATTTGGATACGCAGTATTTT.

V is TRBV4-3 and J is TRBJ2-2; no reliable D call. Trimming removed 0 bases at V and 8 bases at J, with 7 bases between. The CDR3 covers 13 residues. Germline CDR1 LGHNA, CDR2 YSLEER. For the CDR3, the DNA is TGCGCCAGCAGCCAAGATGGCAGGGGGGAGCTGTTTTTT. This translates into CASSQDGRGELFF.

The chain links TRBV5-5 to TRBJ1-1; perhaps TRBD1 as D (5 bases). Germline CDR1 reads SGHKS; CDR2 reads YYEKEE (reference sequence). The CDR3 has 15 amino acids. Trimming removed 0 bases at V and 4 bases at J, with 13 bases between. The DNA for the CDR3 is TGTGCCAGCAGCTTGGCCCAGGGCTTAGGCACTGAAGCTTTCTTT. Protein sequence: CASSLAQGLGTEAFF.

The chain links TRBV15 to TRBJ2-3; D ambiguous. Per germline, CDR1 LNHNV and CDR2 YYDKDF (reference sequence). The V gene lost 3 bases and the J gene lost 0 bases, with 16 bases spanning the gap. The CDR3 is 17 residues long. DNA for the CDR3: TGTGCCACCAGCAGGAGGCCCCTCCTCACTAGCACAGATACGCAGTATTTT. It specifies CATSRRPLLTSTDTQYF.

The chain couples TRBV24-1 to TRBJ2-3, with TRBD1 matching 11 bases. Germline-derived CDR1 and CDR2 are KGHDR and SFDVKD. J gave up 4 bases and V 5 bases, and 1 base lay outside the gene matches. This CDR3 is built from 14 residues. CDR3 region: CATSVGQGADTQYF. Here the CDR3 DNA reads TGTGCCACCAGTGTGGGACAGGGGGCAGATACGCAGTATTTT.

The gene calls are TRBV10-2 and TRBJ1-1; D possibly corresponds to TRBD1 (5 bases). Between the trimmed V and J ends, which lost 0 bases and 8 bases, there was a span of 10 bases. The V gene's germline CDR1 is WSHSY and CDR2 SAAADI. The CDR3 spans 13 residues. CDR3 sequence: CASSESGDREAFF. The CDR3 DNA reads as TGCGCCAGCAGTGAGTCAGGAGACAGAGAAGCTTTCTTT.

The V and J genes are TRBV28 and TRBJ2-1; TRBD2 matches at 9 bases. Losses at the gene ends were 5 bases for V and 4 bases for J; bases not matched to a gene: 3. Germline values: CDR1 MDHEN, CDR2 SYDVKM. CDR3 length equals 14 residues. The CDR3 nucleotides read TGTGCCAGCAGTCATAGCGGGAGTTACAATGAGCAGTTCTTC. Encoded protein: CASSHSGSYNEQFF.